This is a list of T cell receptor beta chains from one sample in a study of identical twins. MiXCR, run by TCRdb on the 5' RACE reads, gives a single entry per CDR3 protein. The table has a few hundred thousand distinct CDR3 sequences, nearly 9.5% seen once; the top ten hold around 7.1%. These data were also filed under a second study, of yellow fever vaccine responses in identical twins.

Sequenced sample: CD8+ T cells sorted from blood. The origin of the receptors is a woman between 18 and 30 years old in good health. CDR3s include the opening cysteine and the closing phenylalanine or tryptophan. The D gene is left open where the match is weak. Where a row states a size, it is once, few, many or the class of an expanded clone; other rows omit it.

V,D,J,size,CDR3,DNA
TRBV27,NA,TRBJ2-7,many,CASSLSDSTYEQYF,TGTGCCAGCAGTTTATCCGACAGTACCTACGAGCAGTACTTC
TRBV29-1,NA,TRBJ2-2,NA,CSVEVDPNTGELFF,TGCAGCGTTGAAGTTGACCCTAACACCGGGGAGCTGTTTTTT
TRBV4-3,NA,TRBJ2-7,once,CASSQRSGGGGYEQYF,TGCGCCAGCAGCCAAAGATCCGGCGGAGGGGGCTACGAGCAGTACTTC
TRBV29-1,NA,TRBJ2-5,many,CSVPGETQYF,TGCAGCGTTCCTGGGGAGACCCAGTACTTC
TRBV21-1,NA,TRBJ2-1,few,CASSKASRPSSYNEQFF,TGTGCCAGCAGCAAAGCCTCTCGACCGAGCTCCTACAATGAGCAGTTCTTC
TRBV12-3/TRBV12-4,TRBD1,TRBJ1-1,few,CASSYTGTGGVGAFF,TGTGCCAGCAGTTATACCGGGACAGGGGGCGTGGGAGCTTTCTTT
TRBV4-3,TRBD2,TRBJ2-7,few,CASSQDTSGSVSYEQYF,TGCGCCAGCAGCCAGGACACTAGCGGGAGCGTCTCCTACGAGCAGTACTTC
TRBV20-1,TRBD1,TRBJ2-1,many,CSASVGQGANNEQFF,TGCAGTGCTAGCGTGGGACAGGGGGCGAACAATGAGCAGTTCTTC
TRBV20-1,NA,TRBJ2-7,many,CSARAGLDYEQYF,TGCAGTGCTAGAGCAGGCCTAGACTACGAGCAGTACTTC
TRBV10-2,NA,TRBJ2-7,many,CASTIAETRPFYEQYF,TGCGCCAGCACCATAGCCGAGACTAGACCCTTCTACGAGCAGTACTTC
TRBV7-9,NA,TRBJ1-1,NA,CASSIEGAEAFF,TGTGCCAGCAGCATTGAAGGTGCTGAAGCTTTCTTT
TRBV4-3,TRBD2,TRBJ2-1,few,CASSPGLAGGGEQFF,TGCGCCAGCAGCCCAGGACTAGCGGGAGGTGGGGAGCAGTTCTTC
TRBV4-3,NA,TRBJ2-7,NA,CASSQDGAGASYEQYF,TGCGCCAGCAGCCAAGATGGGGCAGGGGCCTCCTACGAGCAGTACTTC
TRBV4-2,NA,TRBJ2-7,many,CASSQERFYEQYF,TGTGCCAGCAGCCAAGAAAGATTCTACGAGCAGTACTTC
TRBV7-9,NA,TRBJ2-1,few,CASRSQADNEQFF,TGTGCCAGCCGGTCACAGGCGGACAATGAGCAGTTCTTC
TRBV4-3,TRBD2,TRBJ2-1,many,CASSQSGRGNEQFF,TGCGCCAGCAGCCAAAGCGGGAGAGGGAATGAGCAGTTCTTC